Listed below are T cell receptor beta chains from one sample, sequenced in a study of shared clonotypes between healthy human individuals. Clones were sequenced by immunoSEQ multiplex PCR, and TCRdb holds only the in-frame ones, with some missing. The table records 1.5 million to 1.9 million clones, approximately 98% of them present only once. What was sequenced was naive CD4+ T cells sorted from blood. These receptors originate from a man aged 25-45 years in good health. Both conserved end residues are trimmed from each CDR3.

j_call v_call cdr3_aa
TRBJ2-3 TRBV5-4 ATTPRPGTDTQY
TRBJ2-7 TRBV21-1 ASIAREQY
TRBJ2-4 TRBV11-3 ASSPREGDIQY
TRBJ2-5 TRBV18 ASSPETKETQY
TRBJ2-2 TRBV5-1 ASSLAGGGELF
TRBJ1-3 TRBV7-2 ASSLGPTGSGNTIY
TRBJ2-5 TRBV21-1 ASSKDRRSGRLDQY
TRBJ1-2 TRBV28 ASSLTPPAVYGYT
TRBJ2-2 TRBV7-3 ASSLGLLGGGELF
TRBJ2-7 TRBV19 ASSLEGSHLQYYEQY
TRBJ2-7 TRBV2 ASNSQGARDEQY
TRBJ2-6 TRBV6-1 ASSENLVGANVLT
TRBJ2-7 TRBV6-6 ASRHGSSYEQY
TRBJ2-7 TRBV19 ASSTGQGFYEQY
TRBJ2-2 TRBV10-3 AISESPGLAGDQGELF
TRBJ2-3 TRBV5-1 ASSHGRGEDTQY
TRBJ2-1 TRBV28 ASRPGRSSYNEQF
TRBJ2-1 TRBV19 ASSIRQGAVNEQF
TRBJ2-7 TRBV2 ASSEASGPPNREQY
TRBJ2-7 TRBV14 ASSQGVAGYWY
TRBJ2-1 TRBV5-1 ASSWGNEQF
TRBJ1-5 TRBV15 ATSRARPEEPQH
TRBJ1-2 TRBV5-1 ASSLEQAYGYT
TRBJ2-2 TRBV5-8 ASSLGLAGGSEELF